A few counts support the clone carrying this TCR beta chain. Time point: blood at routine non-recurrence follow-up after resection. Whole RNA was taken from tumor, nontumor lung or frozen PBMC; it was then sequenced unsorted. TCRdb itself ran the 5' RACE reads through MiXCR, one entry per CDR3 protein. Among some 10,000 distinct CDR3 sequences listed, about a fifth were seen once. These data originate in a study of spatial heterogeneity in lung cancer. Study overall: Where available, sequencing covered follow-up PBMC samples, taken at a median of approximately 2 years after resection.

The germline gives CDR1 SEHNR, CDR2 FQNEAQ (reference sequence). Trimming shortened V by 5 bases and J by 9 bases, and 23 bases separated the two germline ends. The CDR3 contains 15 residues. The TCR originated in a male donor with early-stage non-small cell lung cancer. The input for sequencing was PBMCs, taken at follow-up. The V gene is TRBV7-9, the J gene TRBJ2-7, with D perhaps matching TRBD1 (7 bases). The CDR3 nucleotides read TGTGCCAGCAGCCCGAGATGGTCCGGACAGGAGGGGCAGTACTTC. Translation: CASSPRWSGQEGQYF.